This TCR beta chain was captured by sequencing in a study of blood T cell repertoires in COVID-19. The wider study: Samples representing acute and convalescent COVID-19 were sourced from the United States, Italy and Spain. PBMCs, B-cell-depleted T cells, or T cells provided the cDNA or gDNA that made up the material.

This CDR3 comprises 13 residues. Germline CDR1 reads MNHEY; CDR2 reads SVGAGI. Trimming shortened V by 6 bases and J by 4 bases, and 13 bases separated the two germline ends. Authors' data handling: Reference gene primer amplification yielded estimated nucleated cell counts. Some clones are missing from TCRdb's copy, which holds only in-frame ones; the method was immunoSEQ multiplex PCR. V, J and clone size are those of that table, while D and trimming were read from the DNA. The sample contains about 170,000 clones, 80% to 90% of which appear only once. The chain is built from TRBV6-5 and TRBJ2-7; TRBD2 is a possible D gene (7 bases). The receptor's source is a man in his late teens or twenties with active or convalescent COVID-19. Sequencing input: peripheral blood. The CDR3: CASRGGAFYEQYV. CDR3 DNA: TGTGCCAGCAGGGGGGGGGCCTTTTACGAGCAGTACGTC.